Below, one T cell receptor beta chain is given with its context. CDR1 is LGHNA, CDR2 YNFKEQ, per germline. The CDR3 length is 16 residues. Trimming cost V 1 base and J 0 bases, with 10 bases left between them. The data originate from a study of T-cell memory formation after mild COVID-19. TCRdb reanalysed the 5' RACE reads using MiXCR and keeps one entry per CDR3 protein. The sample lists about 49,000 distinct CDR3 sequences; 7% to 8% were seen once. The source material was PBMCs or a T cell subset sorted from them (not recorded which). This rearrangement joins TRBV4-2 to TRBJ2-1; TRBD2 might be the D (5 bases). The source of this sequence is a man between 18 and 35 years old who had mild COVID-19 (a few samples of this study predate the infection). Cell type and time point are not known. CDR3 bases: TGTGCCAGCAGCCAAGGAGGGCAGAGCTCCTACAATGAGCAGTTCTTC. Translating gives CASSQGGQSSYNEQFF.